The sequence of this T cell receptor beta chain was determined in a study of vaccination effects on CD4 cells after COVID-19 (dated by TCRdb to between 2020 and 2023). General notes on the study: Across the study, the median time from the second dose to post-vaccine sampling was 72 days (range 14 to 241). The study compared SARS-CoV-2 spike-specific CD4+ TCR repertoires before and after mRNA vaccination in COVID-19 convalescent patients and infection-naive vaccine recipients. The full study included roughly 10 COVID-19 convalescent patients and a few SARS-CoV-2-naive healthy vaccine recipients. Cultures from other donors in the study were sequenced using the Oncomine TCR Beta short-read assay on an Illumina iSeq 100.

This clone was picked up a small number of times. Its antigen remains unidentified. No base quality information exists; no much larger clone differs at one position. V is reduced by 1 base and J by 0 bases, leaving a spacing of 4 bases between them. The CDR3 spans 14 residues, from the cysteine through the phenylalanine. Solely the CDR3 DNA is kept, with 42 bases framed from the first base. CDR1 and CDR2 (LGHDT, YNNKEL) derive from the germline V gene (reference sequence). Receptor amplification or capture employed the immunoSEQ multiplex PCR assay. DNA from the cultured, isolated CD4+ T cells was subjected to TCR beta CDR3 sequencing. The original pipeline was this. The analysis removed non-productive TCR sequences, trimmed reads to the CDR3 region, and retained only CDR3s that were 7 or more amino acids long. The MANAFEST web app was used to identify antigen-specific clonotypes by comparing expansion in peptide wells with expansion in reference cultures. To count as positive, a clone had to show expansion at FDR<0.05 compared with the reference and with all other wells, an odds ratio above 5, and a frequency above 0.1% in two replicate wells. A clonotype was called cross-reactive if it was significantly expanded both in SARS-CoV-2 spike wells and in at least one common cold coronavirus spike condition. Using the stringdist R package, CDR3 similarity was measured by Levenshtein distance, and unrooted trees were constructed with ape in R 3.6.1. In TCRdb, the immuneACCESS table is reduced to in-frame sequences with V and J assigned. These tables do not hold every clone; where another copy was compared, an unresolved V gene accounts for under half, and the others remain unexplained. That table furnishes V, J and clone size, whereas the DNA furnished D and trimming. The sample table shows about 81,000 clones, and over 75% are seen once. Approximately 1% of the sample goes to the ten largest clones.

The paper as a whole reports these results and caveats: Clones induced by infection and clones induced by vaccination both contracted markedly at late timepoints after vaccination, which fits with T cell responses waning over time. In healthy vaccine recipients, vaccine-induced clones were almost all SARS-CoV-2 mono-reactive, with only 1 of 255 being cross-reactive with common cold coronaviruses. The study was limited by a small number of convalescent patients, and early post-infection timepoints were lacking.

In the ViraFEST assay, PBMC were stimulated with viral peptide pools, and antigen-specific CD4+ T cell clonotypes were then identified by expansion using TCR sequencing. After about 10 days of culture, CD4+ T cells were isolated with the EasySep CD4+ T cell isolation kit. Each participant got two doses of an mRNA SARS-CoV-2 vaccine, either BNT162b2 or mRNA-1273. The absence of prior SARS-CoV-2 infection in healthy vaccine recipients was confirmed by negative nucleocapsid antibodies before and after vaccination. Each well held over 1.5 million PBMC cultured in IMDM containing around 5% human AB serum, 8.5 to 10 IU/ml IL-2 and gentamicin, along with 10 ug/ml peptides. On days 3 and 7, half of the culture medium was replaced with fresh IL-2-containing medium. Each peptide stimulation condition was cultured in triplicate wells unless otherwise noted. PBMC were separated from whole blood using Ficoll-Paque Plus gradient centrifugation and were then either cryopreserved at -140C or used fresh. The overlapping peptide pools covered the spike proteins of SARS-CoV-2 and of the common cold coronaviruses HCoV-NL63, HCoV-OC43 and HCoV-229E. The QIAamp micro DNA kit was used to extract genomic DNA from the cultured CD4+ T cells.

The sample here was CD4+ T cells from PBMCs cultured with HCoV-OC43 spike peptides, taken after COVID-19 vaccination. Explained via the paper, the cell subset or site label denotes: HCoV-OC43 spike overlapping peptide pool stimulation. The sequence was obtained from a human donor who received a COVID-19 vaccine. Rearrangement joined TRBV3-1 (or the pseudogene TRBV3-2) to TRBJ1-3, with the D gene uncertain. The DNA is TGTGCCAGCAGCCAAGTCTACTCTGGAAACACCATATATTTT. This codes for CASSQVYSGNTIYF.